A single sample is the source of the 28 T cell receptor beta chains below, sequenced in a study of blood T cell repertoires in COVID-19. This table comes from immunoSEQ multiplex PCR, and its TCRdb copy is limited to in-frame clones, with some not included. Among some 250,000 clones listed, around 80% were seen once. Sequenced sample: peripheral blood. These receptors were taken from a man aged 40-49 years with acute or convalescent COVID-19.

The chain joins TRBV20-1 to TRBJ2-7; 8 nucleotides match TRBD2. Germline CDR1 DFQATT, CDR2 SNEGSKA (reference sequence). CDR3 length: 11 residues. The CDR3 loop reads CSAKTSAEQYF. CDR3 DNA: TGCAGCGCGAAGACTAGCGCTGAGCAGTACTTC.

V gene TRBV6-5 combines with J gene TRBJ1-1; 8 bases are shared with TRBD1. Germline loops: CDR1 MNHEY, CDR2 SVGAGI. Trimming removed 0 bases from V and 5 bases from J; junction bases left unmatched: 5. This CDR3 comprises 15 residues. The DNA of the CDR3 is TGTGCCAGCAGTTACTCGGGACAGGTGGGGACTGAAGCTTTCTTT. Protein product: CASSYSGQVGTEAFF.

The chain combines TRBV19 with TRBJ2-1; perhaps TRBD2 as D (6 bases). The germline V gene encodes CDR1 LNHDA and CDR2 SQIVND (reference sequence). V was cut by 1 base and J by 4 bases, with 17 bases left in between. There are 17 residues in the CDR3. The CDR3 DNA sequence: TGTGCCAGTAGTATAGGCCGGGGTGGGAGGTTGTACAATGAGCAGTTCTTC. Translating gives CASSIGRGGRLYNEQFF.

A remark on this clone: The sample carries other DNA sequences with the same CDR3. The chain couples TRBV27 to TRBJ1-2, with D unclear. The CDR3 runs to 13 residues. The germline V gene encodes CDR1 MNHEY and CDR2 SMNVEV (reference sequence). Trimming stripped 2 bases from V and 7 bases from J, with 11 bases between. The CDR3 spells CASSLRREGGYTF. In nucleotides, the CDR3 is TGTGCCAGCAGTTTACGGAGGGAAGGTGGCTACACCTTC.

This clone appeared a single time. The chain couples TRBV6-5 to TRBJ1-4; D is possibly TRBD1 (6 bases). CDR3 size: 12 residues. Germline lookup yields CDR1 MNHEY and CDR2 SVGAGI. V dropped 4 bases and J dropped 13 bases, with 13 bases sitting between them. CDR3 nucleotide sequence: TGTGCCAGCAGTTCCGATGGACAGCGACTGTTTTTT. Amino acid sequence: CASSSDGQRLFF.

The rearrangement links TRBV3-1 (or the pseudogene TRBV3-2) to TRBJ1-5; no clear D. V was trimmed by 1 base and J by 5 bases, leaving 6 bases between them. This CDR3 has 13 amino acids. Germline-derived CDR1 and CDR2 are LGHDT and YNNKEL (reference sequence). CDR3: CASSQGAHQPQHF. In DNA form, the CDR3 reads TGTGCCAGCAGCCAAGGCGCTCATCAGCCCCAGCATTTT.

The chain combines TRBV4-1 with TRBJ2-1; TRBD2 matches at 11 bases. Looked up from germline, CDR1 is MGHRA and CDR2 is YSYEKL. There are 18 residues in the CDR3. V gave up 2 bases and J gave up 5 bases; unmatched junction bases: 11. The chain's CDR3 is CASSQPQTYSGRDNEQFF. In DNA form, the CDR3 reads TGCGCCAGCAGCCAACCTCAGACTTATAGCGGGAGGGACAATGAGCAGTTCTTC.

This clone was counted a few times. The rearrangement joins TRBV7-6 to TRBJ2-3, with 8 bases identical to TRBD2. This CDR3 has 14 amino acids. The trim removed 7 bases at V and 7 bases at J, leaving 10 bases unmatched. The V gene's germline CDR1 is SGHVS and CDR2 FNYEAQ. CDR3 region: CASKGGRKSHTQYF. The CDR3 coding sequence is TGTGCCAGCAAAGGCGGGAGGAAGAGTCATACGCAGTATTTT.

The J gene is TRBJ1-5, the V gene TRBV19, with a tentative D call TRBD1 (6 bases). Looked up from germline, CDR1 is LNHDA and CDR2 is SQIVND (reference sequence). Deletions cut 6 bases from V and 2 bases from J, with 17 bases between. The CDR3 consists of 16 residues. The CDR3 protein is CASSLQGKGGNQPQHF. The CDR3 bases are TGTGCCAGTAGCCTACAGGGAAAAGGCGGCAATCAGCCCCAGCATTTT.

The chain has TRBV19 and TRBJ1-1; tentatively, D is TRBD1 (5 bases). V lost 7 bases to trimming and J lost 4 bases, with 28 bases between them. The CDR3 is 18 amino acids. The germline V gene has CDR1 LNHDA and CDR2 SQIVND (reference sequence). CDR3 sequence: CASIHHSVSGGAPTEAFF. The DNA for the CDR3 is TGTGCCAGTATCCACCATTCCGTATCTGGAGGGGCCCCCACTGAAGCTTTCTTT.

This clone has a handful of counts. The genes are TRBV11-2 and TRBJ1-3; weak D call: TRBD1 (5 bases). Germline V lookup: CDR1 SGHAT, CDR2 FQNNGV. This CDR3 region has 16 residues. Between the trimmed V and J ends, which lost 2 bases and 1 base, there was a span of 12 bases. For the CDR3, the DNA is TGTGCCAGCAGCTTAAATAGCGGACAATCTGGAAACACCATATATTTT. This translates into CASSLNSGQSGNTIYF.

This sequence joins TRBV7-9 and TRBJ2-1, with D tentatively TRBD2 (5 bases). The germline CDR1 and CDR2 sequences are SEHNR and FQNEAQ (reference sequence). This CDR3 is 16 amino acids long. V was trimmed by 1 base and J by 5 bases, leaving 15 bases between them. The CDR3 sequence: CASSLGIDSADNEQFF. The CDR3 region has the DNA TGTGCCAGCAGCTTAGGAATTGATAGCGCGGACAATGAGCAGTTCTTC.

This chain joins TRBV5-8 and TRBJ2-1, with 12 bases matching TRBD2. V lost 4 bases to trimming and J lost 7 bases; unmatched junction nucleotides: 15. This CDR3 contains 18 residues. Germline CDR1 reads SGHTS; CDR2 reads YDEGEE. CDR3 in DNA: TGTGCCAGCAGCCTGGGGGTATATGTGACTAGCGGGAGTAATGAGCAGTTCTTC. As protein: CASSLGVYVTSGSNEQFF.

This sequence joins TRBV9 and TRBJ2-2; 7 nucleotides match TRBD2. The ends lost 4 bases at V and 4 bases at J; junction bases unmatched: 7. CDR1 is SGDLS, CDR2 YYNGEE, per germline. The CDR3 totals 15 residues. CDR3 sequence: CASSLHGGSTGELFF. In DNA, the CDR3 is TGTGCCAGCAGCCTTCACGGGGGGAGCACCGGGGAGCTGTTTTTT.

The gene calls are TRBV29-1 and TRBJ1-1; TRBD1 might be the D (6 bases). The ends were cut back, 7 bases at V and 0 bases at J, with 18 bases in the middle. The CDR3 runs 15 residues. Per the germline V gene, CDR1 is SQVTM and CDR2 is ANQGSEA. The CDR3 reads CSGLRGMHLNTEAFF. The CDR3 nucleotides are TGCAGCGGGCTAAGGGGGATGCATCTGAACACTGAAGCTTTCTTT.

This rearrangement joins TRBV18 to TRBJ1-4; D remains unclear. This CDR3 comprises 14 residues. V was clipped by 5 bases and J by 0 bases, with 7 bases between them. In germline, CDR1 is KGHSH, CDR2 LQKENI. The CDR3 region is CASSATATNEKLFF. The CDR3 DNA sequence: TGTGCCAGCTCAGCCACAGCAACTAATGAAAAACTGTTTTTT.

This clone was detected ten times or more. The chain recombines TRBV6-4 with TRBJ1-1; TRBD1 matches at 8 bases. V lost 6 bases to trimming and J lost 1 base; unmatched junction nucleotides: 1. The germline V gene has CDR1 MRHNA and CDR2 SNTAGT. This CDR3 comprises 13 residues. The CDR3 loop reads CASRQGENTEAFF. CDR3 nucleotide sequence: TGTGCCAGCAGACAGGGGGAGAACACTGAAGCTTTCTTT.

Concerning this clone itself: In the same sample, other DNA sequences code for this CDR3. The chain is built from TRBV18 and TRBJ2-5; no clear D. This CDR3 contains 12 residues. V shed 3 bases and J shed 1 base, with 3 bases lying between them. From germline, CDR1 is KGHSH and CDR2 LQKENI. The CDR3 nucleotides are TGTGCCAGCTCACCGCGCCAAGAGACCCAGTACTTC. This translates into CASSPRQETQYF.

The CDR3 protein is CSVEPGLAGNNEQFF. The CDR3 DNA reads TGCAGCGTTGAGCCGGGACTAGCGGGAAACAATGAGCAGTTCTTC. The gene calls are TRBV29-1 and TRBJ2-1; 13 bases fit TRBD2. The CDR3 consists of 15 residues. Trimming at V came to 3 bases and at J to 5 bases, leaving 4 bases not matched to a gene. In germline, CDR1 is SQVTM, CDR2 ANQGSEA.

V usage is TRBV19 and J usage is TRBJ2-3; 7 bases are a match to TRBD1. The CDR3 sequence is 15 residues long. CDR1 LNHDA and CDR2 SQIVND come from the germline V gene (reference sequence). Germline trimming cut 6 bases from V and 2 bases from J; bases unmatched to any gene: 8. Written as DNA, the CDR3 is TGTGCCAGTAGCACGGACAGGTCAAACACAGATACGCAGTATTTT. This gives the protein CASSTDRSNTDTQYF.

The rearrangement links TRBV29-1 to TRBJ2-2; possible D gene TRBD2, 5 bases. V was clipped by 0 bases and J by 0 bases, with 11 bases between them. This CDR3 is 16 amino acids long. In germline, CDR1 is SQVTM, CDR2 ANQGSEA. This CDR3 is CSVEDPGIANTGELFF. The DNA for the CDR3 is TGCAGCGTTGAAGATCCGGGGATCGCGAACACCGGGGAGCTGTTTTTT.

This rearrangement joins TRBV19 to TRBJ2-1; possible D gene TRBD2, 6 bases. Trimming took off 5 bases at V and 3 bases at J, with 11 bases between the two ends. This CDR3 contains 14 residues. CDR1 and CDR2 from the germline V gene are LNHDA and SQIVND (reference sequence). CDR3 nucleotides: TGTGCCAGTAGTTTGGGACTTTACTACAATGAGCAGTTCTTC. Translated, it gives CASSLGLYYNEQFF.

CDR3 in DNA: TGCGCCAGCAGTGATAGCGCCACCTACAATGAGCAGTTCTTC. Its protein is CASSDSATYNEQFF. The chain links TRBV10-1 to TRBJ2-1; D perhaps matches TRBD2 (5 bases). V lost 3 bases and J lost 2, with 8 bases in between. The CDR3 is made up of 14 amino acids. Germline CDR1 is WNHNN and CDR2 is SYGVQD (reference sequence).

This chain connects TRBV7-2 to TRBJ2-3; D might be TRBD1 (5 bases). CDR1 is SGHTA and CDR2 is FQGNSA in the germline V gene. The CDR3 has 15 amino acids. V shed 1 base and J shed 5 bases, with 13 bases lying between them. The CDR3: CASSLVGQGGDTQYF. In DNA, the CDR3 is TGTGCCAGCAGCTTAGTAGGGCAGGGTGGAGATACGCAGTATTTT.

This chain joins TRBV6-2 or TRBV6-3 and TRBJ2-7; D is undetermined. This CDR3 is 12 amino acids long. Per germline, CDR1 MNHEY and CDR2 SVGEGT. Trimming shortened V by 6 bases and J by 0 bases, and 6 bases separated the two germline ends. This CDR3 is CASSVNSYEQYF. The CDR3 nucleotides are TGTGCCAGCAGCGTTAACTCCTACGAGCAGTACTTC.

The genes are TRBV14 and TRBJ2-1; TRBD1 agrees at 9 bases. The CDR3 has 15 amino acids. The germline V gene encodes CDR1 SGHDN and CDR2 FVKESK. J lost 5 bases, V lost 5 bases, and 7 bases had no gene match. The CDR3 DNA reads as TGTGCCAGCAGCTTACAGGGGGCGTTCAACAATGAGCAGTTCTTC. Translating gives CASSLQGAFNNEQFF.

The J gene is TRBJ1-5, the V gene TRBV12-3 or TRBV12-4; the D gene is possibly TRBD1 (5 bases). The CDR3 runs to 13 residues. V shed 5 bases and J shed 4 bases, with 9 bases lying between them. CDR3 amino acids: CASSRDLNQPQHF. The CDR3 DNA reads as TGTGCCAGCAGTCGGGACTTAAATCAGCCCCAGCATTTT.

CDR3 sequence: CASSPLIRGQGTMNTEAFF. CDR3 bases: TGCGCCAGCAGCCCGTTAATACGGGGACAGGGCACAATGAACACTGAAGCTTTCTTT. This chain links TRBV4-1 with TRBJ1-1; 9 nucleotides align to TRBD1. The CDR3 has 19 residues. Trimming at V came to 4 bases and at J to 0 bases, leaving 15 bases not matched to a gene. CDR1 and CDR2 from the germline V gene are MGHRA and YSYEKL.